These 28 T cell receptor beta chains originate from one sample sequenced in a study of T-cell memory formation after mild COVID-19. TCRdb independently ran MiXCR on the 5' RACE reads; one entry per CDR3 protein. The sample carries fewer than 250,000 distinct CDR3 sequences, 27% recorded once. The sample was PBMCs or a T cell subset sorted from them (not recorded which). All receptors derive from an adult woman who had mild COVID-19 (a few samples of this study predate the infection). Cell type and time point are not known.

This chain links TRBV9 with TRBJ1-3; D call uncertain. The V and J ends lost 0 bases and 0 bases respectively, with 4 bases between them. Germline V gene sequence: CDR1 SGDLS, CDR2 YYNGEE. The CDR3 runs to 14 residues. CDR3 in DNA: TGTGCCAGCAGCGTAGACTTCTCTGGAAACACCATATATTTT. As protein: CASSVDFSGNTIYF.

This clonotype turned up a few times. The V call is TRBV4-1, the J call TRBJ2-2; 8 nucleotides align to TRBD1. Germline assignment: CDR1 MGHRA and CDR2 YSYEKL. The trim removed 5 bases at V and 3 bases at J, leaving 8 bases unmatched. The CDR3 extends over 16 amino acids. In nucleotides, the CDR3 is TGCGCCAGCAGCATAGTCGGGACAGGATACACCGGGGAGCTGTTTTTT. Translation: CASSIVGTGYTGELFF.

V and J are TRBV27 and TRBJ2-1; TRBD2 agrees at 7 bases. CDR3 length: 15 amino acids. Per germline, CDR1 MNHEY and CDR2 SMNVEV (reference sequence). Trimming took 6 bases from V and 4 from J; bases not matched to a gene: 9. CDR3 bases: TGTGCCAGCAGCCCCTGGCGGCGGGAGTACAATGAGCAGTTCTTC. Protein sequence: CASSPWRREYNEQFF.

This clonotype was detected a few times. CDR3 DNA sequence: TGTGCCAGCAGCTTAGAGGGGGACAGAGTCTACGAGCAGTACTTC. Protein: CASSLEGDRVYEQYF. V and J are TRBV7-6 and TRBJ2-7, with TRBD1 matching over 7 bases. Germline V gene data show CDR1 as SGHVS and CDR2 as FNYEAQ. The CDR3 is 15 residues long. V lost 1 base and J lost 3; bases outside the gene matches: 6.

This clonotype was observed a few times. The chain has TRBV6-6 and TRBJ1-2, with no clear D. Germline CDR1 is MNHNY and CDR2 is SVGAGI (reference sequence). V was trimmed by 11 bases and J by 8 bases, leaving 18 bases between them. The CDR3 is 12 residues long. CDR3 sequence reads: CASPRDVWGYTF. CDR3 nucleotide sequence: TGTGCCTCGCCTCGCGACGTATGGGGCTACACCTTC.

CDR3 nucleotides: TGCGCCAGCAGCTTGGGTGGATCGGGGGTTATCAATGAGCAGTTCTTC. Residues: CASSLGGSGVINEQFF. The genes are TRBV5-1 and TRBJ2-1; perhaps TRBD2 as D (6 bases). Germline CDR1 is SGHRS and CDR2 is YFSETQ. Between the trimmed V and J ends, which lost 0 bases and 6 bases, there was a span of 16 bases. CDR3 length: 16 residues.

The rearrangement uses TRBV7-6 and TRBJ2-5, with 16 bases matching TRBD2. Losses at the gene ends were 3 bases for V and 4 bases for J; bases not matched to a gene: 5. The CDR3 has 17 amino acids. The V gene's germline CDR1 is SGHVS and CDR2 FNYEAQ. CDR3: CASSLPGLAGGRETQYF. For the CDR3, the DNA is TGTGCCAGCAGCTTGCCGGGACTAGCGGGAGGGAGAGAGACCCAGTACTTC.

V usage is TRBV29-1 and J usage is TRBJ2-5; 9 nucleotides line up with TRBD1. V shed 5 bases and J 5 bases; nucleotides not matched to a gene: 3. This CDR3 has 12 residues. Germline values: CDR1 SQVTM, CDR2 ANQGSEA. CDR3 in amino acids: CSVSDRGETQYF. Written as DNA, the CDR3 is TGCAGCGTTTCCGACAGGGGGGAGACCCAGTACTTC. The full variable domain, in which reference TRBV29-1 and TRBJ2-5 provide the parts outside the CDR3, is SAVISQKPSRDICQRGTSLTIQCQVDSQVTMMFWYRQQPGQSLTLIATANQGSEATYESGFVIDKFPISRPNLTFSTLTVSNMSPEDSSIYLCSVSDRGETQYFGPGTRLLVL.

This clonotype appeared a few times. The CDR3 DNA reads as TGTGCCAGCAGCCTAGGACAGGGGGCAGCCAATGAGCAGTTCTTC. Amino acid sequence: CASSLGQGAANEQFF. The gene calls are TRBV25-1 and TRBJ2-1, with TRBD1 matching 11 bases. Trimming removed 6 bases from V and 6 bases from J; junction bases left unmatched: 7. The CDR3 totals 15 residues. Germline CDR1 MGHDK, CDR2 SYGVNS.

This clonotype showed up just once. The chain links TRBV5-1 to TRBJ2-3; D is perhaps TRBD1 (5 bases). The V end lost 4 bases, the J end lost 1 base, and 19 bases lay between the germline ends. The CDR3 spans 17 residues. Looked up from germline, CDR1 is SGHRS and CDR2 is YFSETQ. The CDR3 DNA reads as TGCGCCAGCAGCCGAGCCGCCTCGACAGACGGCACAGATACGCAGTATTTT. Translation: CASSRAASTDGTDTQYF.

The genes are TRBV21-1 and TRBJ1-2. TRBV21-1 has pseudogene status. The CDR3 covers 16 residues. CDR3 amino acids: CASSKAGRTFNSGYTF. The CDR3 DNA reads as TGTGCCAGCAGCAAAGCGGGGAGGACATTTAACTCTGGCTACACCTTC.

V usage is TRBV5-1 and J usage is TRBJ1-2; TRBD1 agrees at 7 bases. Germline V gene data show CDR1 as SGHRS and CDR2 as YFSETQ. The CDR3 is 13 amino acids. The V gene end was trimmed by 1 base and the J gene end by 6 bases; junction bases not matched to a gene: 3. CDR3 sequence: CASSLTGDDGYTF. DNA for the CDR3: TGCGCCAGCAGCTTGACAGGGGACGATGGCTACACCTTC. Together with reference TRBV5-1 and TRBJ1-2, the CDR3 gives the full variable domain: KAGVTQTPRYLIKTRGQQVTLSCSPISGHRSVSWYQQTPGQGLQFLFEYFSETQRNKGNFPGRFSGRQFSNSRSEMNVSTLELGDSALYLCASSLTGDDGYTFGSGTRLTVV.

This clonotype came up a few times. CDR3 coding DNA: TGCGCCAGCAGCTTTGCAGCCGCTTCCTACAATGAGCAGTTCTTC. Amino acids: CASSFAAASYNEQFF. The chain is built from TRBV5-1 and TRBJ2-1; D gene uncertain. Trimming cost V 2 bases and J 1 base, with 10 bases left between them. CDR1 is SGHRS and CDR2 is YFSETQ in the germline V gene. There are 15 residues in the CDR3.

This clonotype came up a few times. The gene calls are TRBV6-2 or TRBV6-3 and TRBJ2-7; tentative D call: TRBD1 (5 bases). The CDR3 covers 11 residues. Germline V gives CDR1 MNHEY, CDR2 SVGEGT. Trimming stripped 5 bases from V and 4 bases from J, with 6 bases between. In nucleotides, the CDR3 is TGTGCCAGCAGTAACAGGTACGAGCAGTACTTC. Translated, it gives CASSNRYEQYF.

This clonotype came up a few times. The chain carries TRBV12-3 or TRBV12-4 and TRBJ2-7; the D is unclear. This CDR3 has 12 residues. V was shortened by 3 bases and J by 2 bases, with 5 bases between the two germline ends. The CDR3 reads CASSFRPYEQYF. CDR3 DNA sequence: TGTGCCAGCAGTTTTCGACCCTACGAGCAGTACTTC.

The chain has TRBV12-3 or TRBV12-4 and TRBJ1-4; 12 bases line up with TRBD1. The CDR3 is 14 amino acids. Trimming removed 6 bases from V and 7 bases from J; junction bases left unmatched: 3. The CDR3 is CASSGTGGGEKLFF. In DNA, the CDR3 is TGTGCCAGCAGCGGGACAGGGGGCGGTGAAAAACTGTTTTTT.

This clonotype has a handful of counts. V and J are TRBV20-1 and TRBJ2-7; D is possibly TRBD1 (6 bases). Deletions cut 0 bases from V and 2 bases from J, with 14 bases between. CDR3 length: 15 residues. Germline assignment: CDR1 DFQATT and CDR2 SNEGSKA (reference sequence). CDR3 nucleotide sequence: TGCAGTGCTAGAGATTCCGGACAGCGAACCTACGAGCAGTACTTC. Its translation is CSARDSGQRTYEQYF.

V gene TRBV6-5 combines with J gene TRBJ2-1, with 15 bases lining up with TRBD2. CDR1 is MNHEY and CDR2 is SVGAGI in the germline V gene. Trimming cost V 6 bases and J 0 bases; bases outside gene matches: 6. There are 18 residues in the CDR3. The DNA for the CDR3 is TGTGCCAGCAGCAGAGGGACTAGCGGGGGGCTCTCCTACAATGAGCAGTTCTTC. Its protein is CASSRGTSGGLSYNEQFF.

This clonotype has more than one count but fewer than ten. The rearrangement joins TRBV5-1 to TRBJ1-2, with 9 bases fitting TRBD1. V shed 4 bases, J shed 4 bases, and the junction held 14 bases outside the gene matches. The CDR3 extends over 17 amino acids. Germline CDR1 SGHRS, CDR2 YFSETQ. CDR3 residues: CASSPPGQGGGTYGYTF. The CDR3 DNA reads TGCGCCAGCAGCCCCCCGGGACAGGGAGGGGGAACCTATGGCTACACCTTC.

In its sample, this clonotype was seen a few times. The gene calls are TRBV7-9 and TRBJ2-7; TRBD1 aligns across 8 bases. Germline CDR1 is SEHNR and CDR2 is FQNEAQ (reference sequence). The CDR3 sequence is 14 residues long. V gave up 5 bases and J gave up 2 bases; unmatched junction bases: 5. The CDR3 DNA sequence: TGTGCCAGCAGCCCGGTGGGACAGGCCTACGAGCAGTACTTC. Encoded protein: CASSPVGQAYEQYF.

The chain joins TRBV7-9 to TRBJ1-1, with D uncertain. The V and J ends lost 5 bases and 1 base respectively, with 14 bases between them. In germline, CDR1 is SEHNR, CDR2 FQNEAQ (reference sequence). This CDR3 has 15 residues. The CDR3 reads CASSPLSGGNTEAFF. CDR3 DNA: TGTGCCAGCAGCCCGCTTAGCGGCGGGAACACTGAAGCTTTCTTT.

In its sample, this clonotype was seen a few times. This chain uses TRBV5-5 with TRBJ2-1; TRBD2 matches 9 bases. The V segment lost 0 bases and the J segment 5 bases; nucleotides outside the gene matches: 3. From germline, CDR1 is SGHKS and CDR2 YYEKEE (reference sequence). The CDR3 spans 15 residues. The CDR3 is CASSLGASGNNEQFF. In DNA form, the CDR3 reads TGTGCCAGCAGCTTGGGGGCTAGCGGGAACAATGAGCAGTTCTTC.

The chain combines TRBV5-1 with TRBJ2-1; 10 nucleotides line up with TRBD2. V lost 5 bases to trimming and J lost 9 bases; unmatched junction nucleotides: 14. The CDR3 is 16 residues long. Germline V gene sequence: CDR1 SGHRS, CDR2 YFSETQ. CDR3 sequence (DNA): TGCGCCAGCAGTTTCCTCGGAGTAGCGGGAGGTGGTGAGCAGTTCTTC. Its translation is CASSFLGVAGGGEQFF.

This clonotype has a handful of counts. This chain uses TRBV2 with TRBJ2-1; TRBD2 agrees at 8 bases. The CDR3 consists of 16 residues. CDR1 SNHLY and CDR2 FYNNEI come from the germline V gene. J lost 3 bases, V lost 0 bases, and 4 bases had no gene match. The CDR3 coding sequence is TGTGCCAGCAGTGAAGCTGGGACTAGGAGCTACAATGAGCAGTTCTTC. Translating gives CASSEAGTRSYNEQFF.

This clonotype has a handful of counts. The chain combines TRBV29-1 with TRBJ1-6, with 7 bases lining up with TRBD1. In germline, CDR1 is SQVTM, CDR2 ANQGSEA. V lost 3 bases and J lost 8; bases outside the gene matches: 4. The length of the CDR3 is 13 residues. The CDR3 spells CSVEEGADSPLHF. In DNA, the CDR3 is TGCAGCGTTGAGGAGGGGGCGGATTCACCCCTCCACTTT.

The rearrangement joins TRBV15 to TRBJ2-7; D is perhaps TRBD1 or TRBD2 (5 bases each). V was shortened by 5 bases and J by 3 bases, with 14 bases between the two germline ends. CDR3 length equals 14 residues. From germline, CDR1 is LNHNV and CDR2 YYDKDF (reference sequence). The CDR3 spells CATSGRDGIYEQYF. The CDR3 DNA follows: TGTGCCACCAGCGGCCGGGACGGAATCTACGAGCAGTACTTC.

The CDR3 nucleotides read TGTGCCAGCAGACGCCCAAAGGGACTAGCGGGAGCTTGGGACTACGAGCAGTACTTC. It translates to CASRRPKGLAGAWDYEQYF. The V gene is TRBV6-6, the J gene TRBJ2-7, with 14 bases identical to TRBD2. The CDR3 consists of 19 residues. Germline assignment: CDR1 MNHNY and CDR2 SVGAGI (reference sequence). J lost 3 bases, V lost 6 bases, and 16 bases had no gene match.

This clonotype appeared a few times. The chain recombines TRBV7-3 with TRBJ2-2; D unclear. V was clipped by 2 bases and J by 1 base, with 8 bases between them. Germline assignment: CDR1 SGHTA and CDR2 FQGTGA. CDR3 length equals 15 residues. The CDR3 region is CASSLSGRNTGELFF. In nucleotides, the CDR3 is TGTGCCAGCAGCTTATCTGGCCGGAACACCGGGGAGCTGTTTTTT.